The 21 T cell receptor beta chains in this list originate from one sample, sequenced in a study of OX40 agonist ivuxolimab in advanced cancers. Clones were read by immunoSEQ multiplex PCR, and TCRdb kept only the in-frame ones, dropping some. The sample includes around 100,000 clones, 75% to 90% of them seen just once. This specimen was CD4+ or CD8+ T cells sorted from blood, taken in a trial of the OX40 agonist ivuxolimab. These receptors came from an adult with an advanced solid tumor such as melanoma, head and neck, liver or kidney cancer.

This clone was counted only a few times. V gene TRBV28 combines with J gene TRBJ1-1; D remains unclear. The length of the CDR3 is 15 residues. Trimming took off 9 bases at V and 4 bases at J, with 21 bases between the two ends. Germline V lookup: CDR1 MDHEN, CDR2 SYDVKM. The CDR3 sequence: CASLYRAGRITEAFF. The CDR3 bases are TGTGCCAGTCTCTATCGGGCGGGGAGGATCACTGAAGCTTTCTTT.

This chain's CDR3 is CASSFEVNTEAFF. As DNA, the CDR3 is TGTGCCAGCAGTTTCGAAGTGAACACTGAAGCTTTCTTT. The rearrangement uses TRBV27 and TRBJ1-1; no clear D gene. V shed 3 bases and J shed 0 bases, with 5 bases lying between them. CDR1 is MNHEY, CDR2 SMNVEV, per germline (reference sequence). CDR3 length: 13 residues.

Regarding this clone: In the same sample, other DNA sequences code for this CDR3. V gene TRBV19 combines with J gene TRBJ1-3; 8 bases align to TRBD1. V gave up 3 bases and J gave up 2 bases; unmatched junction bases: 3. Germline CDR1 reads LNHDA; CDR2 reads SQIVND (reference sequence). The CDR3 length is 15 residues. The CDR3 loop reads CASSIGTGAGNTIYF. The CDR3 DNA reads TGTGCCAGTAGTATTGGGACAGGAGCTGGAAACACCATATATTTT. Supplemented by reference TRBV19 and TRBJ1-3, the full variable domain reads DGGITQSPKYLFRKEGQNVTLSCEQNLNHDAMYWYRQDPGQGLRLIYYSQIVNDFQKGDIAEGYSVSREKKESFPLTVTSAQKNPTAFYLCASSIGTGAGNTIYFGEGSWLTVV.

The CDR3 region is CASSTDGRLHEQYF. DNA for the CDR3: TGCGCCAGCAGCACGGACGGGCGGCTCCACGAGCAGTACTTC. The chain uses TRBV5-1 and TRBJ2-7; D is ambiguous. The CDR3 covers 14 residues. Germline V gene data show CDR1 as SGHRS and CDR2 as YFSETQ. V was trimmed by 4 bases and J by 5 bases, leaving 16 bases between them.

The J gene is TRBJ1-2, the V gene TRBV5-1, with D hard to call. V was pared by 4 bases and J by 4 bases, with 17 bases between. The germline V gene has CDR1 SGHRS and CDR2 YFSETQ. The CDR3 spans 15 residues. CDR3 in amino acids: CASSMTFGNLYGYTF. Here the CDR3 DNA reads TGCGCCAGCAGCATGACCTTCGGGAACCTCTATGGCTACACCTTC.

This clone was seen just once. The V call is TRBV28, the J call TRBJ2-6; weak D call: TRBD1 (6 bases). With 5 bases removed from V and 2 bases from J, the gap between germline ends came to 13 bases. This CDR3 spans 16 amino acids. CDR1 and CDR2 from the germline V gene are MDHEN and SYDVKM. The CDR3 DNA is TGTGCCAGCAGTCCCCTTCGACAGGCTGGGGCCAACGTCCTGACTTTC. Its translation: CASSPLRQAGANVLTF.

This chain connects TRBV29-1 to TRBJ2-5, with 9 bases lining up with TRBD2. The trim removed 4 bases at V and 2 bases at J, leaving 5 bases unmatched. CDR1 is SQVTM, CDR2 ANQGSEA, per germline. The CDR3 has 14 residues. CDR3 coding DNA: TGCAGCGTTGGGATAGCGGGGGTGCAAGAGACCCAGTACTTC. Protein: CSVGIAGVQETQYF.

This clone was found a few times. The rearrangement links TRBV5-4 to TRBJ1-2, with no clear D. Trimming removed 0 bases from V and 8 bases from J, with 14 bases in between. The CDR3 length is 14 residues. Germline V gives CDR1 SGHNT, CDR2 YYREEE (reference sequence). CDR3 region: CASSLDREWGGYTF. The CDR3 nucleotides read TGTGCCAGCAGCTTGGACCGGGAGTGGGGAGGCTACACCTTC.

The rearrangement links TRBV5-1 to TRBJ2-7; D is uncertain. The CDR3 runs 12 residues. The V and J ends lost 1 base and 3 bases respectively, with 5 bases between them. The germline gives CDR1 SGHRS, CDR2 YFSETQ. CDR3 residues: CASSLNSYEQYF. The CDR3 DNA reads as TGCGCCAGCAGCTTGAATAGCTACGAGCAGTACTTC.

The CDR3 loop is CASSARGLNTEAFF. CDR3 bases: TGTGCCAGCAGTGCTCGGGGGTTGAACACTGAAGCTTTCTTT. V is TRBV6-1 and J is TRBJ1-1; D may be TRBD1 (5 bases). V was pared by 4 bases and J by 0 bases, with 9 bases between. Germline V lookup: CDR1 MNHNS, CDR2 SASEGT. CDR3 length: 14 amino acids.

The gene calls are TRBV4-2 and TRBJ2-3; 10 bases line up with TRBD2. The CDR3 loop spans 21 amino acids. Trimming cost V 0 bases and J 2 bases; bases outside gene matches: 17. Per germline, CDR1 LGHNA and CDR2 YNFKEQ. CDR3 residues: CASSQEWTSGIGAQLTDTQYF. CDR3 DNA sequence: TGTGCCAGCAGCCAAGAATGGACTAGCGGAATCGGTGCCCAACTCACAGATACGCAGTATTTT.

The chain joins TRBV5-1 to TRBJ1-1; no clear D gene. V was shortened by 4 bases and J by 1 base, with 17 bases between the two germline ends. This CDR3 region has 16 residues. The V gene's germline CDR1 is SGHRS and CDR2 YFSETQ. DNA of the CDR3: TGCGCCAGCAGCAACGGACTGCGACTACAGAACACTGAAGCTTTCTTT. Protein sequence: CASSNGLRLQNTEAFF.

CDR3 sequence reads: CASSLIFSELGYTF. The CDR3 nucleotides are TGTGCCAGTAGTCTAATATTTTCCGAGTTGGGCTACACCTTC. The chain recombines TRBV19 with TRBJ1-2; D ambiguous. V was clipped by 5 bases and J by 8 bases, with 18 bases between them. Germline-derived CDR1 and CDR2 are LNHDA and SQIVND (reference sequence). The CDR3 loop spans 14 amino acids.

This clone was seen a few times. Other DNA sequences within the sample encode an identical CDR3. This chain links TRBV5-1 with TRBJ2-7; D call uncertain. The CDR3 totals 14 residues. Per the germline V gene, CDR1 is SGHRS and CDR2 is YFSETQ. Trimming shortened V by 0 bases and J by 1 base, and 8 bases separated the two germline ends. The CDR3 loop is CASSLDAHSYEQYF. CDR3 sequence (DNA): TGCGCCAGCAGCTTGGATGCACATTCCTACGAGCAGTACTTC.

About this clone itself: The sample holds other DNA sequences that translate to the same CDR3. CDR3 DNA sequence: TGCGCCAGCAGACCAACTAGCGGGCCGCACTATGAGCAGTACTTC. This encodes CASRPTSGPHYEQYF. The V and J genes are TRBV10-2 and TRBJ2-7; 9 bases are a match to TRBD2. J lost 7 bases, V lost 6 bases, and 13 bases had no gene match. The CDR3 covers 15 residues. Germline V gene data show CDR1 as WSHSY and CDR2 as SAAADI.

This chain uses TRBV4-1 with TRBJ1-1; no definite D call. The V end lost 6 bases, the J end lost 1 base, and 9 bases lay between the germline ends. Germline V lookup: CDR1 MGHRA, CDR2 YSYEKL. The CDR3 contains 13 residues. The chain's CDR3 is CASRPRTNTEAFF. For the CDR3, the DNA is TGCGCCAGCAGACCGCGGACGAACACTGAAGCTTTCTTT.

The CDR3 DNA follows: TGTGCCAGCAGGGAAACAGGGGCGAGGGCCGAGCAGTACTTC. Translated, it gives CASRETGARAEQYF. The chain combines TRBV2 with TRBJ2-7; the match to TRBD1 covers 7 bases. The CDR3 length is 14 residues. Germline V gene sequence: CDR1 SNHLY, CDR2 FYNNEI. The junction had 11 bases not matched to a gene; V was cut back by 6 bases and J by 6 bases.

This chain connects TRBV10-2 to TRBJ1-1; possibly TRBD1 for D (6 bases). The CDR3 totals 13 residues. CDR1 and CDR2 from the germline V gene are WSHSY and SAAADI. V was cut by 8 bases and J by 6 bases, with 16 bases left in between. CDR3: CASLRGEVAEAFF. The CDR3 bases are TGCGCCAGCCTGAGGGGGGAGGTCGCTGAAGCTTTCTTT.

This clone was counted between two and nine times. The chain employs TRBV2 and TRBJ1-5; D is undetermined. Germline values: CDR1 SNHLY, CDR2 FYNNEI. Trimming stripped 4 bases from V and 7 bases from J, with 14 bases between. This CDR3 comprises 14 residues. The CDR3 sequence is CASSGPRAGQPQHF. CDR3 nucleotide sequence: TGTGCCAGCAGTGGGCCCCGAGCGGGGCAGCCCCAGCATTTT.

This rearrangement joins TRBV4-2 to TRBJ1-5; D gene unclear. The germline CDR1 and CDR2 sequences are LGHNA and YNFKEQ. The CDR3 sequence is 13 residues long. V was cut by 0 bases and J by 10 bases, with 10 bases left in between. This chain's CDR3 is CASSQDLRLPQHF. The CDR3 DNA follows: TGTGCCAGCAGCCAAGATCTTCGCCTCCCCCAGCATTTT.

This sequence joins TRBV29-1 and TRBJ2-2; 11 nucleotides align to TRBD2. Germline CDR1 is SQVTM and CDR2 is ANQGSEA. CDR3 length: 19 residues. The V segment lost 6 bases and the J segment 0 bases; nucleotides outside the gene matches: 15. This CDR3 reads CSVRPTGTSGSSNTGELFF. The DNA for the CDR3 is TGCAGCGTACGTCCAACCGGGACTAGCGGTAGCTCGAACACCGGGGAGCTGTTTTTT.